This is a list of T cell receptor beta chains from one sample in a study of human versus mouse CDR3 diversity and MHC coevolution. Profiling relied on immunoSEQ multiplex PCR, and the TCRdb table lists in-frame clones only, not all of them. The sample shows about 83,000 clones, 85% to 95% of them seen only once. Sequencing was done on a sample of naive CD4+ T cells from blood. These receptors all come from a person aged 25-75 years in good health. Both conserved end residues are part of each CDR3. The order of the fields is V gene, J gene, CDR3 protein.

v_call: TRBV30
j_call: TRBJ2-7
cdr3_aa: CAWSASYEQYF

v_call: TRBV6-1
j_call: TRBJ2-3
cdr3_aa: CASSELSVGRTDTQYF

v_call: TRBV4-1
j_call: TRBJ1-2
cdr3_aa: CASSQDMQGGGYTF

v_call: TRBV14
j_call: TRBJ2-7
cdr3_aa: CASSQSRGTVPYF

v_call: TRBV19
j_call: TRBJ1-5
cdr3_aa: CASSIVFNQPQHF

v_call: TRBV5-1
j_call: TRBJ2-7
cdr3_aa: CASSLAGGDHEQYF

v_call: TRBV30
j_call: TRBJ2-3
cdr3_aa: CAWGEADTQYF

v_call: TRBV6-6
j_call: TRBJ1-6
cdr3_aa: CASSYTGNSPLHF

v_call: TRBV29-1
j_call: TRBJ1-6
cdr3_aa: CSGRTGGVYNSPLHF

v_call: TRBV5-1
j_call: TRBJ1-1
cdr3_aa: CASSRGADENTEAFF

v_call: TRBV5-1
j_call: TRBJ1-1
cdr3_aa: CASSLGAGGNTEAFF

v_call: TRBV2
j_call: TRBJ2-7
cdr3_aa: CASSELTTYEQYF

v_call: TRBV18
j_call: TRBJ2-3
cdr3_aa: CASSPAAGGTQYF

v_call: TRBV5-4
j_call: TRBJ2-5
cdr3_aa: CASSAGLAGETQYF

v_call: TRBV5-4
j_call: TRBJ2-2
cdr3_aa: CASSLMGLPTGELFF

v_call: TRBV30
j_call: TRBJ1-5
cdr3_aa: CAWSGGIGQPQHF

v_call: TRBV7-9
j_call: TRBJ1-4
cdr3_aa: CASTLGTVEKLFF